This TCR beta chain was documented in a study of blood T cell repertoires in COVID-19. Overall study context: Sources were T cells, B-cell-depleted T cells, or PBMCs; the material itself was cDNA or gDNA.

Per the original methods: Reference gene primer amplification gave estimated nucleated cell counts. Sequencing was performed with immunoSEQ multiplex PCR; in TCRdb, only in-frame clones are kept and a portion is missing. The D gene and trimming were derived from the DNA, and the V and J assignments and clone size from that table. This table holds approximately 210,000 clones, 88% found once. The CDR3 is 13 amino acids. The V end lost 6 bases, the J end lost 4 bases, and 13 bases lay between the germline ends. Per germline, CDR1 SGHDT and CDR2 YYEEEE. This chain connects TRBV5-6 to TRBJ1-2; D perhaps matches TRBD1 (6 bases). The origin of this receptor is a man between 70 and 80 years old with acute or convalescent COVID-19. Sequenced input: peripheral blood. The CDR3 protein is CASKNRVGYGYTF. The CDR3 DNA sequence: TGTGCCAGCAAAAACAGGGTAGGCTATGGCTACACCTTC.